This T cell receptor beta chain was observed in a study of human T cells and chemical hapten exposure. TCRdb called the RACE reads again in MiXCR, with one record for every CDR3 protein. The table includes tens of thousands of distinct CDR3 sequences, 12% detected once. Stated time point: patch test 3, about 24 weeks after DPC sensitization. Treatment denoted: therapeutic diphenylcyclopropenone sensitization with weekly scalp DPC. The germline V and J ends were trimmed by 6 bases and 0 bases, with 11 bases remaining between them. CDR1 SQVTM and CDR2 ANQGSEA come from the germline V gene. The CDR3 runs 14 residues.

The material was whole blood, obtained in connection with sensitization to the hapten diphenylcyclopropenone (DPC). This rearrangement joins TRBV29-1 to TRBJ2-2, with D tentatively TRBD2 (5 bases). The clonotype originates from a man younger than 40 with alopecia areata. Some clones in this sample may be carry-over from other donors' samples. The CDR3 loop is CSVQTGANTGELFF. CDR3 coding DNA: TGCAGCGTCCAAACCGGGGCGAACACCGGGGAGCTGTTTTTT.